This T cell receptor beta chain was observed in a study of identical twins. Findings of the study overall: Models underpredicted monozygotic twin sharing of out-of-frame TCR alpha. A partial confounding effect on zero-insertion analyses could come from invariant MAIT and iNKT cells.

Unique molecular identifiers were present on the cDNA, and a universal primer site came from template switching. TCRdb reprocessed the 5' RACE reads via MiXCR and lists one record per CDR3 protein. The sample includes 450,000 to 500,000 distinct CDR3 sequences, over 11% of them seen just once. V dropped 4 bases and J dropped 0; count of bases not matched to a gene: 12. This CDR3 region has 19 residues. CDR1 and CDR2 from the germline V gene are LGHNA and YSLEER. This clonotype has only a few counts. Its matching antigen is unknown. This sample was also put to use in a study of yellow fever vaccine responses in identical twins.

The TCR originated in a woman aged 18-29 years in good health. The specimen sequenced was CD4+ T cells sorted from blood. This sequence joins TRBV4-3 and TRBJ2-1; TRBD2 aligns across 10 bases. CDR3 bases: TGCGCCAGCAGCCTAATAATGAAAGCGGGAGGGAGCTCCTACAATGAGCAGTTCTTC. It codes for CASSLIMKAGGSSYNEQFF.